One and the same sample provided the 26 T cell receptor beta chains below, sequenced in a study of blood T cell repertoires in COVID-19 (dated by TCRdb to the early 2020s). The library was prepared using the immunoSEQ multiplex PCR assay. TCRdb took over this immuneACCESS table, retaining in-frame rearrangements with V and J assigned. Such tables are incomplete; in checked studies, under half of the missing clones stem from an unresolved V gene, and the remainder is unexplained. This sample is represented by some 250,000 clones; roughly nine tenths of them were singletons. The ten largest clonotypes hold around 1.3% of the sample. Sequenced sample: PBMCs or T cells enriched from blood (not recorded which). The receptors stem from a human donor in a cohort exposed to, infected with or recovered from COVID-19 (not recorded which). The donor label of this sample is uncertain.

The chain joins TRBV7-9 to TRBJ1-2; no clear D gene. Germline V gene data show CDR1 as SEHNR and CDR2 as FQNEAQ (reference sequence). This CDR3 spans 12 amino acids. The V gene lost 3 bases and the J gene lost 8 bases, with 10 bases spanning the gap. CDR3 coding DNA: TGTGCCAGCAGCTTTCAGAATCAAGGCTACACCTTC. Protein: CASSFQNQGYTF.

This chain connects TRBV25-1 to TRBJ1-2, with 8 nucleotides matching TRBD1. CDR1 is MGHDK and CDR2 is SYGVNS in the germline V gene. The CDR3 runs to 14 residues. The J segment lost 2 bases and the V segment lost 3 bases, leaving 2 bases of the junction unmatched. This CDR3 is CASSEGQVNYGYTF. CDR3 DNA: TGTGCCAGCAGTGAGGGACAGGTCAACTATGGCTACACCTTC.

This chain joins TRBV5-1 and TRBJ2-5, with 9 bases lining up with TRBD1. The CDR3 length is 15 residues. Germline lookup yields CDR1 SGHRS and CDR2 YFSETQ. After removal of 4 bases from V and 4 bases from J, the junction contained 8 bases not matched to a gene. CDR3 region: CASSMGTGRRETQYF. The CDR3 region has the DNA TGCGCCAGCAGCATGGGGACAGGGCGAAGAGAGACCCAGTACTTC.

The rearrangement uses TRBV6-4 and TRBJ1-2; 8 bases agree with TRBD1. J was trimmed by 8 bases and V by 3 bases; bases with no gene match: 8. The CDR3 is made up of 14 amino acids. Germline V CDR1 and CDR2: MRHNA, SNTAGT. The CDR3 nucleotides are TGTGCCAGCAGTGAAAGGCAGGGGGCGAGCGGCTACACCTTC. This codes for CASSERQGASGYTF.

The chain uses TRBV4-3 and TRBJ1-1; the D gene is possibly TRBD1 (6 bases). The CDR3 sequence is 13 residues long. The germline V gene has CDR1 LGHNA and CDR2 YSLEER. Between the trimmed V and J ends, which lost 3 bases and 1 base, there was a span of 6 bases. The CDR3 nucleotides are TGCGCCAGCAGCCAGACAGGGAACACTGAAGCTTTCTTT. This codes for CASSQTGNTEAFF.

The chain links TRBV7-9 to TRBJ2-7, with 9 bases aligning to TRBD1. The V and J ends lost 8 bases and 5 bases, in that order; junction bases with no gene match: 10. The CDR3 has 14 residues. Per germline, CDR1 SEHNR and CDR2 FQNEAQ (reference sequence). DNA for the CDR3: TGTGCCAGCGGCAAACCGGGACAGGGAAACGAGCAGTACTTC. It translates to CASGKPGQGNEQYF.

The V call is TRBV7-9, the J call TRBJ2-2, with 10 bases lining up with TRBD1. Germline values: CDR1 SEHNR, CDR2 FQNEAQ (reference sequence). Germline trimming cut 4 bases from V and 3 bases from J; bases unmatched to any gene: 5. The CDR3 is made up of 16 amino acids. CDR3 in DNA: TGTGCCAGCAGCTCGGACAGGGGGTCGGACACCGGGGAGCTGTTTTTT. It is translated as CASSSDRGSDTGELFF.

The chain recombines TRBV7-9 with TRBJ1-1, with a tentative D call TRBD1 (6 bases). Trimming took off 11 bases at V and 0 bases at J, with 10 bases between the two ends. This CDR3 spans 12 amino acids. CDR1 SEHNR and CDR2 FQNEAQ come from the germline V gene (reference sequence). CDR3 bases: TGTGCCGGGGGCAGGCTGAACACTGAAGCTTTCTTT. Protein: CAGGRLNTEAFF.

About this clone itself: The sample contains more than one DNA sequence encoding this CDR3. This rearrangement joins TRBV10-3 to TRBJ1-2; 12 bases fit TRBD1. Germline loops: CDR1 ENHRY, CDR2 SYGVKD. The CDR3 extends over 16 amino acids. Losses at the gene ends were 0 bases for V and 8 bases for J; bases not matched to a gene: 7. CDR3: CAISESAGQGARGYTF. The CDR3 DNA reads TGTGCCATCAGTGAGTCCGCGGGACAGGGGGCACGAGGCTACACCTTC.

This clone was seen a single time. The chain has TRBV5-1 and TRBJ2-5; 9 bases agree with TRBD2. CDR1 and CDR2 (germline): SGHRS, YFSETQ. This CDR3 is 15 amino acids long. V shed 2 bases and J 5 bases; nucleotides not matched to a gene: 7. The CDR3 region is CASSFGSGGMETQYF. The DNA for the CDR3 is TGCGCCAGCAGCTTCGGTAGCGGGGGCATGGAGACCCAGTACTTC.

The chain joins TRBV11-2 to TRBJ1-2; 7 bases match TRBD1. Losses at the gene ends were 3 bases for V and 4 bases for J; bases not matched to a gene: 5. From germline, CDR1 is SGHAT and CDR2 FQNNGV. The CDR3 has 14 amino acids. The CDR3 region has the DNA TGTGCCAGCAGCTTGCCGGGACAGAGCTATGGCTACACCTTC. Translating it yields CASSLPGQSYGYTF.

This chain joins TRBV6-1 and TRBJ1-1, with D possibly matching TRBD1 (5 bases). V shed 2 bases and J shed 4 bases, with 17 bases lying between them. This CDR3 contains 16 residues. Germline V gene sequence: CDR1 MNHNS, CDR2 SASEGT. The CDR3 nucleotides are TGTGCCAGCAGTGAACAGGGCCTTGCTAGGGGCACTGAAGCTTTCTTT. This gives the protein CASSEQGLARGTEAFF.

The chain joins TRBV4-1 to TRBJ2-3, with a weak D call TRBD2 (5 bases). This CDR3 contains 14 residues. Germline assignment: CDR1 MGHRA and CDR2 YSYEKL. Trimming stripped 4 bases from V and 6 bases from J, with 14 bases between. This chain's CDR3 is CASSRPYRRDTQYF. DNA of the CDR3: TGCGCCAGCAGCCGGCCTTACCGGAGGGATACGCAGTATTTT.

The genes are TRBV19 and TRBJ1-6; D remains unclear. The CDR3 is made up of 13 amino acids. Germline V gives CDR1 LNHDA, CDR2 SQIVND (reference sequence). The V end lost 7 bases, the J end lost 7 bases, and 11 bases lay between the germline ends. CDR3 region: CASNEAGNSPLHF. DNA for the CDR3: TGTGCCAGTAATGAGGCGGGGAATTCACCCCTCCACTTT.

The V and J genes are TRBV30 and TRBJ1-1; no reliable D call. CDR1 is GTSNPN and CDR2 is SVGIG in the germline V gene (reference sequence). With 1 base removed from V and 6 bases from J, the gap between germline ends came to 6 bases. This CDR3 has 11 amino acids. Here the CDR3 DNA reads TGTGCCTGGAGTGGCACAGCTGAAGCTTTCTTT. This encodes CAWSGTAEAFF.

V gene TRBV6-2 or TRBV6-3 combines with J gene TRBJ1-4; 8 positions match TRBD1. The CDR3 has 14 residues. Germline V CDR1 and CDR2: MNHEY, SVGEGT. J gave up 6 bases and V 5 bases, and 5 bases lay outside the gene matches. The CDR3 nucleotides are TGTGCCAGCAGTCGAACAGGGGGGGATGAAAAACTGTTTTTT. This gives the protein CASSRTGGDEKLFF.

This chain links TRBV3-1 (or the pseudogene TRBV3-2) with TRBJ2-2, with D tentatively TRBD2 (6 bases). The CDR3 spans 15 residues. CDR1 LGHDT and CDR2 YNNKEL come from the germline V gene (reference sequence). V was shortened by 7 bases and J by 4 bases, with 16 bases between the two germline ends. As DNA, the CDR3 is TGTGCCAGCACAGGAGGGGCATGGGGCACCGGGGAGCTGTTTTTT. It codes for CASTGGAWGTGELFF.

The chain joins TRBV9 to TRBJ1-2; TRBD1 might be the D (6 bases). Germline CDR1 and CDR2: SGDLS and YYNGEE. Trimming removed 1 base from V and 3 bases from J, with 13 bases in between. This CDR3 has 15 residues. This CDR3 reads CASSVRGKGDYGYTF. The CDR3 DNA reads TGTGCCAGCAGCGTAAGGGGGAAGGGGGACTATGGCTACACCTTC.

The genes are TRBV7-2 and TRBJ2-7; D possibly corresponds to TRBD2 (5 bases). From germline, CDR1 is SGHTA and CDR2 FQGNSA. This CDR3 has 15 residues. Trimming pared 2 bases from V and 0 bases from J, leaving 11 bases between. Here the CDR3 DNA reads TGTGCCAGCAGCTTATTTGCGGGTGCCTCCTACGAGCAGTACTTC. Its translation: CASSLFAGASYEQYF.

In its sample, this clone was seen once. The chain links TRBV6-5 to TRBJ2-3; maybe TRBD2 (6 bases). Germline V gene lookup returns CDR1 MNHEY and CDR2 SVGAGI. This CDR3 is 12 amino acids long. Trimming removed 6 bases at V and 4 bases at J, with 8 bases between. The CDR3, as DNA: TGTGCCAGCAGGGGGGGACCAGATACGCAGTATTTT. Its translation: CASRGGPDTQYF.

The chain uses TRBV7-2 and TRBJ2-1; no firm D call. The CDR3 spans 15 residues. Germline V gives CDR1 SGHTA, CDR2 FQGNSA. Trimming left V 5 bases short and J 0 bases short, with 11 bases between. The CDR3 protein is CASSPFASSYNEQFF. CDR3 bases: TGTGCCAGCAGCCCCTTTGCGAGCTCCTACAATGAGCAGTTCTTC.

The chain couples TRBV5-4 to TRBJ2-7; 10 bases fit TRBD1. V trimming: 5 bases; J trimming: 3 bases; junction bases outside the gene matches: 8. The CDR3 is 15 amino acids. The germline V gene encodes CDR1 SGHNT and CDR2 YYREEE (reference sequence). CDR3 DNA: TGTGCCAGCAGTCTTTCGACAGGGGGCAGCTACGAGCAGTACTTC. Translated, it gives CASSLSTGGSYEQYF.

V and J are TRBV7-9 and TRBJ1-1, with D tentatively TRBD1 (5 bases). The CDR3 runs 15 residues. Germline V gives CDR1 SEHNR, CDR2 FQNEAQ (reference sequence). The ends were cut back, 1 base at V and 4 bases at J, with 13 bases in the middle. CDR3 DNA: TGTGCCAGCAGCTTAGATCGCTGGGGCCTCACTGAAGCTTTCTTT. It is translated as CASSLDRWGLTEAFF. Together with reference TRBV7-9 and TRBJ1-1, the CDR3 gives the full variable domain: DTGVSQNPRHKITKRGQNVTFRCDPISEHNRLYWYRQTLGQGPEFLTYFQNEAQLEKSRLLSDRFSAERPKGSFSTLEIQRTEQGDSAMYLCASSLDRWGLTEAFFGQGTRLTVV.

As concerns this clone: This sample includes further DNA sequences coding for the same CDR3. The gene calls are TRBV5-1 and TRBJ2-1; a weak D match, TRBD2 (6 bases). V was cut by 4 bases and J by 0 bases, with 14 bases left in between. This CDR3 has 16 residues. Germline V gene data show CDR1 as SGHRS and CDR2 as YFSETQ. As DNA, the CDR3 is TGCGCCAGCAGCCTAGGCGGGGAAACCTCCTACAATGAGCAGTTCTTC. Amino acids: CASSLGGETSYNEQFF.

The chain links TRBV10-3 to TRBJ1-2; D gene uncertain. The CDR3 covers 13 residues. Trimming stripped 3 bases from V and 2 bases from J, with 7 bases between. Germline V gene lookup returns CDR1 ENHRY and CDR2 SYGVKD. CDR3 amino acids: CAISEAPNYGYTF. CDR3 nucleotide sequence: TGTGCCATCAGTGAAGCACCAAACTATGGCTACACCTTC.

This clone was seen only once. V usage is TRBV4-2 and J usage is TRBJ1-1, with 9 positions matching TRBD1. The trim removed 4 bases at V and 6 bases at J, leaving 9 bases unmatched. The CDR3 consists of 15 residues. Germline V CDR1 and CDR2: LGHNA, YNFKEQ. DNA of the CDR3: TGTGCCAGCAGCCGATCGGGACAGGGAAGGCCTGAAGCTTTCTTT. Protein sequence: CASSRSGQGRPEAFF.